The T cell receptor beta chain under discussion was sequenced for a study of CD8 T cells in Susac syndrome. There are 14 residues in the CDR3. Trimming pared 1 base from V and 6 bases from J, leaving 7 bases between. Germline V gene lookup returns CDR1 LGHDT and CDR2 YNNKEL (reference sequence). The multiple sclerosis controls, all treatment-naive patients, had relapsing-remitting disease that was stable or active. A quantity of about 0.5 to 1 ug RNA underwent reverse transcription using random hexamers. The amplification used immunoSEQ multiplex PCR on TCR beta CDR3; it spanned 54 Vbeta and 13 Jbeta. TCRdb recomputed calls from the immunoSEQ multiplex PCR reads with MiXCR, one row per CDR3 protein. The sample has about 210,000 distinct CDR3 sequences; around 96% are singletons.

This TCR came from a human donor with multiple sclerosis. The rearrangement joins TRBV3-1 to TRBJ1-6; D unclear. The sequenced sample consisted of CD4+ T cells from PBMCs. For the CDR3, the DNA is TGTGCCAGCAGCCAAGGCCGGAGTAATTCACCCCTCCACTTT. Its protein product is CASSQGRSNSPLHF.